This entry features one T cell receptor beta chain sequence. The sample holds a few counts of this clonotype. Its antigen target is currently unknown. No quality values exist for individual bases; no much larger clone is one base distant. This entry belongs to a study of T cells in Graves' hyperthyroidism and ophthalmopathy (dated by TCRdb to between 2018 and 2021). Describing the broader study: Peripheral blood was sampled at the time of initial diagnosis, prior to any treatment. To identify distinguishing TCR V-J signatures, a discovery cohort of some 99 patients was used, comprising 43 with Graves' ophthalmopathy and around 57 with stable Graves' hyperthyroidism. For training and testing, the 100 or so patients in the discovery cohort were randomly divided in a 7:3 ratio. In addition, the study compared T-cell repertoires in thyroid tissue and in blood from roughly 6 Graves' hyperthyroidism patients. TCR Vbeta CDR3 sequencing of some 140 peripheral blood samples (under 45 ophthalmopathy, over 70 hyperthyroidism and roughly 17 progressor patients) is reported in the paper. Prospective prediction of ophthalmopathy was tested in an independent validation cohort consisting of 18 to 20 hyperthyroidism patients and more than 15 patients who later progressed to ophthalmopathy. After sampling, hyperthyroidism patients received methimazole starting at 30 mg daily, and ophthalmopathy patients received high-dose intravenous methylprednisolone.

In the ophthalmopathy patients, disease was moderately to severely active, with a Clinical Activity Score of 3 or more, a NOSPECS grade of 4 or more, and a duration of less than 3 months. Any patient with an uncontrolled infection, another autoimmune disease, pregnancy or lactation was excluded. Clinical symptoms, serum thyroxine and TRAb, thyroid ultrasound, and orbital computed tomography formed the basis for the diagnoses. PBMCs were isolated from about 10 ml of fresh peripheral blood by Ficoll-Paque density gradient centrifugation. Total RNA was extracted using Trizol reagent, and RNA quality was assessed on an Agilent 2100 Bioanalyzer. Amplification of TCR beta CDR3 regions was carried out from RNA transcripts. A first-round RT-PCR of the TCR CDR3 used the HTBI primer set with the Qiagen OneStep RT-PCR kit. A second multiplex PCR round built the libraries, followed by size selection and purification. Sequencing of the libraries was done on an Illumina HiSeq2000 using paired-end 100 bp reads. In the original analysis: SOAPnuke was used to process the raw data, removing reads that contained adapters or uncalled bases, had a mean Phred below 15, or lacked an exact match to the constant primer or identifier. COPE v1.2.5 was used to merge high-quality paired reads, and clonotypes were defined as unique nucleotide sequences. Clonotypes were aligned to IMGT TRBV, TRBD and TRBJ reference segments using MiTCR v1.1. Only V-J combinations with frequency above 0.0001, covering 99.2% of repertoires, were analysed. A TCS score was defined as the ratio between F50 (clonal expansion) and ExV (chaos), using BLOSUM62-based TCRdist between CDR3 peptides within each V-J. Welch's t-statistics and random forest reduced around 520 V-J features to roughly 13, which were used in a naive Bayes classifier (R e1071). In TCRdb, the public reads were trimmed at Q25 with fastp and aligned with MiXCR, with productive beta chains retained. Here each entry gathers all rows of one CDR3 protein and keeps the most common genes and DNA. The V and J calls here are based on TCRdb, not the publication. The sample contains about 270,000 distinct CDR3 sequences, about 20% of them found a single time. The ten largest clones take up roughly 60% of the sample.

The CDR3 sequence holds 13 residues, the cysteine and phenylalanine included. The kept DNA is CDR3 alone, 39 bases in frame from the first base. Via the germline V gene (reference sequence), CDR1 is SEHNR and CDR2 FQNEAQ. After removal of 5 bases from V and 7 bases from J, the junction retains 2 bases not matched to a gene. What the authors observed across the whole study: In validation, the model predicted progression to ophthalmopathy a median of about 5.9 months before onset, with approximately 68% sensitivity and just under 75% specificity. A model built on a 13 V-J signature distinguished ophthalmopathy from stable hyperthyroidism, reaching 85% to 90% sensitivity and under 84% specificity in cross-validation and 80%/75% in testing. No statistical method was used to fix the sample size in advance, and group allocation was not hidden from the investigators. Most expanded thyroid clonotypes (frequency above 0.001) were also detected in blood, suggesting blood repertoires may reflect thyroid immune responses.

Here the chain combines TRBV7-9 and TRBJ1-6; 7 middle bases align to TRBD1. This TCR came from a man aged 25 to 40 with Graves' ophthalmopathy. The sample comprised blood. Here the CDR3 is given as CASSQGVNSPLHF. The nucleotide sequence reads TGTGCCAGCAGCCAGGGGGTCAATTCACCCCTCCACTTT.